The 9 T cell receptor beta chains below all came from one sample that was sequenced in a study of identical twins. Using its own MiXCR run on the 5' RACE reads, TCRdb lists one record per CDR3 protein. The table shows about 720,000 distinct CDR3 sequences, with about 18% occurring only once. The data were also submitted as part of a second study, on T cells expressing NK-cell markers.

Input material: PBMCs. Receptor source: a woman between 18 and 29 years old in good health.

In the case of this clonotype: At one boundary the junction diverges from the germline segment, which might be a read error. The chain combines TRBV15 with TRBJ2-1; 9 bases map to TRBD1. Germline V gives CDR1 LNHNV, CDR2 YYDKDF (reference sequence). The CDR3 is made up of 14 amino acids. The DNA of the CDR3 is TGTGCCACCAAGAAACAGGGGGCGTCAAATGTGCAGTTCTTC. Translating it yields CATKKQGASNVQFF.

The V gene is TRBV5-1, the J gene TRBJ2-7; D ambiguous. The ends were cut back, 0 bases at V and 0 bases at J, with 4 bases in the middle. Germline V gene lookup returns CDR1 SGHRS and CDR2 YFSETQ. The CDR3 extends over 13 amino acids. The CDR3 nucleotides read TGCGCCAGCAGCTTGGCCTACTCCTACGAGCAGTACTTC. Translated: CASSLAYSYEQYF. Complete variable domain (other parts from reference TRBV5-1 and TRBJ2-7): KAGVTQTPRYLIKTRGQQVTLSCSPISGHRSVSWYQQTPGQGLQFLFEYFSETQRNKGNFPGRFSGRQFSNSRSEMNVSTLELGDSALYLCASSLAYSYEQYFGPGTRLTVT.

This clonotype was counted a few times. The chain couples TRBV10-3 to TRBJ2-1; the D gene is possibly TRBD2 (6 bases). CDR3 length: 14 amino acids. CDR1 ENHRY and CDR2 SYGVKD come from the germline V gene. The V gene lost 2 bases and the J gene lost 5 bases, with 10 bases spanning the gap. CDR3 protein: CAISETAGDNEQFF. Written as DNA, the CDR3 is TGTGCCATCAGTGAGACAGCGGGTGACAATGAGCAGTTCTTC.

This clonotype was observed at least ten times. The chain employs TRBV6-5 and TRBJ2-1, with 7 bases that match TRBD2. Trimming cost V 2 bases and J 9 bases; bases outside gene matches: 7. CDR3 length equals 14 residues. Germline V gives CDR1 MNHEY, CDR2 SVGAGI. CDR3 loop: CASSYIGLVGEQFF. The CDR3 bases are TGTGCCAGCAGTTACATCGGACTAGTGGGTGAGCAGTTCTTC.

This clonotype was observed a handful of times. The V call is TRBV3-1, the J call TRBJ2-1; weak D call: TRBD1 (5 bases). CDR3 length: 15 amino acids. The germline V gene has CDR1 LGHDT and CDR2 YNNKEL (reference sequence). V lost 2 bases and J 5 bases, leaving 13 bases between the germline ends. The CDR3 DNA reads TGTGCCAGCAGCCAATTGTCAGGGAATAACAATGAGCAGTTCTTC. It encodes CASSQLSGNNNEQFF.

This clonotype was counted ten times or more. The gene calls are TRBV12-3 or TRBV12-4 and TRBJ2-5; D is uncertain. The CDR3 runs 13 residues. Deletions cut 3 bases from V and 0 bases from J, with 5 bases between. The DNA for the CDR3 is TGTGCCAGCAGTTTCGGACACCAAGAGACCCAGTACTTC. Its translation is CASSFGHQETQYF.

This clonotype was picked up a small number of times. The gene calls are TRBV20-1 and TRBJ1-1; D ambiguous. The V gene lost 0 bases and the J gene lost 5 bases, with 10 bases spanning the gap. In germline, CDR1 is DFQATT, CDR2 SNEGSKA (reference sequence). The CDR3 is 13 residues long. As DNA, the CDR3 is TGCAGTGCTAGAGATCGTTATGTGACTGAAGCTTTCTTT. Its translation: CSARDRYVTEAFF.

This sequence joins TRBV6-1 and TRBJ2-2; either TRBD1 or TRBD2 may supply D (5 bases each). The CDR3 spans 14 residues. The V end was cut by 9 bases, the J end by 7 bases, with 18 bases between. Germline loops: CDR1 MNHNS, CDR2 SASEGT. The CDR3 nucleotides read TGTGCCAGTACGATGAGGGGTGCGGTCGGGGAGCTGTTTTTT. This translates into CASTMRGAVGELFF.

In this sample, this clonotype turned up a few times. This chain links TRBV10-3 with TRBJ2-3; the D gene is possibly TRBD1 (6 bases). The CDR3 consists of 14 residues. Trimming stripped 3 bases from V and 11 bases from J, with 18 bases between. Germline V CDR1 and CDR2: ENHRY, SYGVKD. CDR3 nucleotides: TGTGCCATCAGTGACGGGACACACGCCGGGGAGCAGTATTTT. Translation gives CAISDGTHAGEQYF.